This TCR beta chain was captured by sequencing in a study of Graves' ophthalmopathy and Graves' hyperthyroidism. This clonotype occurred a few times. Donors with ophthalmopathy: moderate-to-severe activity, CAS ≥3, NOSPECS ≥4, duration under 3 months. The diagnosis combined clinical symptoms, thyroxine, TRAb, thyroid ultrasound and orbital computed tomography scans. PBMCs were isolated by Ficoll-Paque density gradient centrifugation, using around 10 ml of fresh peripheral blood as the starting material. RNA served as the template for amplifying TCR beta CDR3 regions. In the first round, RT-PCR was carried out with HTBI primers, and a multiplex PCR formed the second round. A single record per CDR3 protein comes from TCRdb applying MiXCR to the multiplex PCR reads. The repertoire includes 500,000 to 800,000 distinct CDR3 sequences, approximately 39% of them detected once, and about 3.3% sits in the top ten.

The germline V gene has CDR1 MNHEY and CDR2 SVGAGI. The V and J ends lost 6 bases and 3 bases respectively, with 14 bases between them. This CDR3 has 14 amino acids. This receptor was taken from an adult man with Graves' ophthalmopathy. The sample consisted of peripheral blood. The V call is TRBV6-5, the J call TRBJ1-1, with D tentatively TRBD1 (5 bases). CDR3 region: CASSNGGWDTEAFF. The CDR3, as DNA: TGTGCCAGCAGCAATGGGGGTTGGGACACTGAAGCTTTCTTT.